The clone carrying this T cell receptor beta chain was counted a few times. As yet, its antigen is unknown. Amplification of TCR beta CDR3 regions was performed using RNA transcripts as template. Carried out on the TCR CDR3, a first-round RT-PCR used the HTBI primer set. TCRdb processed the multiplex PCR reads anew with MiXCR; each CDR3 protein has one entry. The table has around 700,000 distinct CDR3 sequences, about 19% seen once. The data were obtained in a study of T cells in Graves' hyperthyroidism and ophthalmopathy. The study's findings and limits: Stable hyperthyroidism and ophthalmopathy were separated using 13 V-J signatures.

V gave up 5 bases and J gave up 5 bases, with 13 bases separating them. Germline assignment: CDR1 SGDLS and CDR2 YYNGEE. The CDR3 has 14 residues. Source material: blood. The TCR was taken from a woman in her fifties or sixties with Graves' hyperthyroidism that later progressed to Graves' ophthalmopathy. The chain recombines TRBV9 with TRBJ2-2; D might be TRBD2 (6 bases). CDR3 DNA sequence: TGTGCCAGCAGGAGGGACGGGGGAACCGGGGAGCTGTTTTTT. It specifies CASRRDGGTGELFF.